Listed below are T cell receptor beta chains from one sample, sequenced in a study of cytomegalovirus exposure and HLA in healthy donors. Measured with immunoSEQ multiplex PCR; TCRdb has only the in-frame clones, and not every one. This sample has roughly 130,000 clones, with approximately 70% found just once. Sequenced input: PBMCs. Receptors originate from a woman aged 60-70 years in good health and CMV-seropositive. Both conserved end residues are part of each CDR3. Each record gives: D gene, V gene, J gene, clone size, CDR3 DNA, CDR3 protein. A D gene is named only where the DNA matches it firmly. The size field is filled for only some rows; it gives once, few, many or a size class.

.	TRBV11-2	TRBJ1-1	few	TGTGCCAGCGGGGCCCGGAACACTGAAGCTTTCTTT	CASGARNTEAFF
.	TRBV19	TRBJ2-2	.	TGTGCCAGTAGCCAAGGGGCGATGAACACCGGGGAGCTGTTTTTT	CASSQGAMNTGELFF
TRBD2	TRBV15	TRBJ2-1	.	TGTGCCACCAGCAGAGATGGACTAGCGGACCACAATGAGCAGTTCTTC	CATSRDGLADHNEQFF
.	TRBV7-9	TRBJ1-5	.	TGTGCCAGCAGCGAGGTGCAGGGGCCCGGTCAGCCCCAGCATTTT	CASSEVQGPGQPQHF
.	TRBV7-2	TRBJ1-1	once	TGTGCCAGCAGCTTAGACTTAGGACAGAACACTGAAGCTTTCTTT	CASSLDLGQNTEAFF
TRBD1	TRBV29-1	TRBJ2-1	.	TGCAGCGTTCAGGGACAGGGACCCAAGGAGCAGTTCTTC	CSVQGQGPKEQFF
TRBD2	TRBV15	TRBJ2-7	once	TGTGCCACCAGCAGTCCCTGGGTAGCGGGGGGTTCCTACGAGCAGTACTTC	CATSSPWVAGGSYEQYF
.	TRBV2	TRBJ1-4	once	TGTGCCAGCAGTGTGGGGGGAGGGGGGCTTAATGAAAAACTGTTTTTT	CASSVGGGGLNEKLFF
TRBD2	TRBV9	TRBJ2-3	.	TGTGCCAGCACCCGCAGCGGGGGGGACACAGATACGCAGTATTTT	CASTRSGGDTDTQYF
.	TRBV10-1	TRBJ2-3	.	TGCGCCAGCAAGAAGAGTCCAGAGGACACAGATACGCAGTATTTT	CASKKSPEDTDTQYF
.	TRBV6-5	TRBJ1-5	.	TGTGCCAGCAGTTATTGGGCAGGTCAGCCCCAGCATTTT	CASSYWAGQPQHF
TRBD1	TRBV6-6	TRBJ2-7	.	TGTGCCAGCAGGCCTCGCACCGGGACAGGGGCCTACGAGCAGTACTTC	CASRPRTGTGAYEQYF
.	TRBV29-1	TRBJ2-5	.	TGCAGCGCTGGGGGGTATGTAGAGACCCAGTACTTC	CSAGGYVETQYF
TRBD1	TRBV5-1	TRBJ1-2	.	TGCGCCAGCAGCTTGGGAGGACAGGGGTCTGAGGGCTACACCTTC	CASSLGGQGSEGYTF
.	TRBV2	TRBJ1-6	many	TGTGCCAGCCGGGACACGTATTCACCCCTCCACTTT	CASRDTYSPLHF
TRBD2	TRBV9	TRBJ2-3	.	TGTGCCAGCAGCCTTACACGGGGGGGCACGGATACGCAGTATTTT	CASSLTRGGTDTQYF
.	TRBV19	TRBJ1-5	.	TGTGCCAGTAAACCGGGGGTCAATCAGCCCCAGCATTTT	CASKPGVNQPQHF
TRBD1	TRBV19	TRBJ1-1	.	TGTGCCAGTAGTATGCTTGACAGGGGGAGAACTGAAGCTTTCTTT	CASSMLDRGRTEAFF
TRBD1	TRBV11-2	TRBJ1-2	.	TGTGCCAGCAGCCGGGGGGGACTTGGACAGGGGTTCGGCGGCTACACCTTC	CASSRGGLGQGFGGYTF
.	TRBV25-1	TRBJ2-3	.	TGTGCCAGCAGTGATGCTAGGGGGAGAAATACGCAGTATTTT	CASSDARGRNTQYF
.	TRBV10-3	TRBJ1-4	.	TGTGCCATCAGCACCGATCGGGGGACTAATGAAAAACTGTTTTTT	CAISTDRGTNEKLFF
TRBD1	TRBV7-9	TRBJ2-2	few	TGTGCCAGCAGCATGGGACAGGGGCTAAAAAACGGGGAGCTGTTTTTT	CASSMGQGLKNGELFF
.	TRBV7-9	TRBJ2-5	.	TGTGCCAGCAGCTTGAGGGGGGCGGGGGACCAAGAGACCCAGTACTTC	CASSLRGAGDQETQYF
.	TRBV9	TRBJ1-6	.	TGTGCCAGCAGCGTAACAGGGCGGAATTCACCCCTCCACTTT	CASSVTGRNSPLHF
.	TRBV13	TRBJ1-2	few	TGTGCCAGCAGCTCCCCGACAGTTGGGGTCTATGGCTACACCTTC	CASSSPTVGVYGYTF
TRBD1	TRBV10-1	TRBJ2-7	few	TGCGCCAGCCAAGAACACGTCCCGGGACAGGGGGAAGGCGAGCAGTACTTC	CASQEHVPGQGEGEQYF
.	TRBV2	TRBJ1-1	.	TGTGCCAGCAGTGATGGCGAACAGACGAACACTGAAGCTTTCTTT	CASSDGEQTNTEAFF
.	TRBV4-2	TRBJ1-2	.	TGTGCCAGCAGCCCCCGGGGGTTGGAGTATGGCTACACCTTC	CASSPRGLEYGYTF
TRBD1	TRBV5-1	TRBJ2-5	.	TGCGCCAGCAGCCCGGGACAGCGCCAAGAGACCCAGTACTTC	CASSPGQRQETQYF
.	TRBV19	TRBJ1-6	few	TGTGCCAGTAGTCTTTGGGAGGGTTATAATTCACCCCTCCACTTT	CASSLWEGYNSPLHF
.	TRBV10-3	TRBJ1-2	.	TGTGCCATCATGGAGGGGAATGGCTATGGCTACACCTTC	CAIMEGNGYGYTF
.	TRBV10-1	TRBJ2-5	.	TGCGCCAGCAGTGAGTCCGGGACAAAGGGAGAGACCCAGTACTTC	CASSESGTKGETQYF
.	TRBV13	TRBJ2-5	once	TGTGCCAGCAGCTCCCCCCGGGGGAGTGGCGAGACCCAGTACTTC	CASSSPRGSGETQYF
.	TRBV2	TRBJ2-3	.	TGTGCCAGCAGTGAAGCGAGGACAGGCACAGATACGCAGTATTTT	CASSEARTGTDTQYF
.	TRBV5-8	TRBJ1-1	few	TGTGCCAGCAGCTTACGAGGGAACACTGAAGCTTTCTTT	CASSLRGNTEAFF
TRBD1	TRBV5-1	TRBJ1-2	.	TGCGCCAGCAGACCCGGGACAGCCTATGGCTACACCTTC	CASRPGTAYGYTF
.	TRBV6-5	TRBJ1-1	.	TGTGCCAGCAGTCAGGGGTTGAACACTGAAGCTTTCTTT	CASSQGLNTEAFF
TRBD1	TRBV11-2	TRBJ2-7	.	TGTGCCAGCAGCCTTACAGGGGATGGAGTCTACGAGCAGTACTTC	CASSLTGDGVYEQYF
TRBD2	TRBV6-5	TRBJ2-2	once	TGTGCCAGCAGTTACGGGGCGGGGGGGGGCACCGGGGAGCTGTTTTTT	CASSYGAGGGTGELFF
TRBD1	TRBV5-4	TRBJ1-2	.	TGTGCCAGCACCGTACGGGACAGGGGGTTCTATGGCTACACCTTC	CASTVRDRGFYGYTF
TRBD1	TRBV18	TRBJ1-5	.	TGTGCCAGCTCACCATCCGGGACAGGGAACAATCAGCCCCAGCATTTT	CASSPSGTGNNQPQHF
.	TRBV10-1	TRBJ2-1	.	TGCGCCAGCAGTGAGGACTCAAACACGGTTAATGAGCAGTTCTTC	CASSEDSNTVNEQFF
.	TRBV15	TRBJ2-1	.	TGTGCCACCAGCAGAGATTTGGGCGAGCAGTTCTTC	CATSRDLGEQFF
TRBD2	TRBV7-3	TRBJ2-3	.	TGTGCCAGCAGCTTAATTGGTAGCGGGCGAGATACGCAGTATTTT	CASSLIGSGRDTQYF
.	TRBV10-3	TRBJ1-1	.	TGTGCCATCAGCCCCGAAGGGGTGGACACTGAAGCTTTCTTT	CAISPEGVDTEAFF